What follows is one TCR beta chain and its context. Sequenced by immunoSEQ multiplex PCR; TCRdb stores in-frame clones only, minus some. This table holds a few hundred thousand clones, approximately 78% found once. Deletions cut 6 bases from V and 1 base from J, with 9 bases between. This CDR3 spans 13 amino acids. CDR1 and CDR2 from the germline V gene are MNHEY and SVGAGI. These data are taken from a study of blood T cell repertoires in COVID-19. On the study more broadly: The analysed material was cDNA or gDNA that came from T cells, B-cell-depleted T cells, or PBMCs.

This clonotype was obtained from a woman younger than 30 with acute or convalescent COVID-19. Sequenced input: peripheral blood. V usage is TRBV6-5 and J usage is TRBJ2-5, with a tentative D call TRBD2 (6 bases). The CDR3 region has the DNA TGTGCCAGCAGGGAGACTAGCCAAGAGACCCAGTACTTC. It encodes CASRETSQETQYF.